This passage covers 3 T cell receptor beta chains from one sample sequenced in a study of T-cell reconstitution after alpha-beta-depleted transplantation in children. Unique molecular identifiers tagged the TCRbeta library. TCRdb reprocessed the PCR reads with MiXCR, giving one entry per CDR3 protein. The sample has around 16,000 distinct CDR3 sequences, about 4.7% seen once. The material sequenced was PBMCs, taken before TCRalphabeta/CD19-depleted stem cell transplant. All receptors come from a boy between 10 and 17 years old with acute lymphoblastic leukemia, due to receive a stem cell transplant.

The table lists this clonotype with many counts. This rearrangement joins TRBV20-1 to TRBJ2-1, with no clear D. This CDR3 has 11 residues. Trimming left V 3 bases short and J 8 bases short, with 8 bases between. Looked up from germline, CDR1 is DFQATT and CDR2 is SNEGSKA (reference sequence). The CDR3 protein is CSARPRHEQFF. DNA for the CDR3: TGCAGTGCTAGGCCCCGACATGAGCAGTTCTTC.

This clonotype was observed many times. The chain joins TRBV12-3 or TRBV12-4 to TRBJ2-1; no firm D call. CDR3 size: 18 residues. The CDR3 spells CTLSLRFGTVSSYNEQFF. CDR3 nucleotide sequence: TGTACCCTCAGTTTAAGGTTCGGAACAGTCAGCTCCTACAATGAGCAGTTCTTC.

This clonotype was observed many times. The chain couples TRBV28 to TRBJ2-2, with D unclear. V was trimmed by 6 bases and J by 6 bases, leaving 8 bases between them. Per the germline V gene, CDR1 is MDHEN and CDR2 is SYDVKM. This CDR3 has 12 amino acids. CDR3 region: CASSRNPGELFF. CDR3 in DNA: TGTGCCAGCAGCCGCAACCCCGGGGAGCTGTTTTTT.